This note documents a single TCR beta chain sequence. What it recognizes is unknown. This entry is derived from a study of identical twins. Overall study findings and caveats: In beta out-of-frame sequences, the excess sharing between twins was weaker.

With no exceptions, donors were healthy Caucasians. Template switching supplied a universal primer site; unique molecular identifiers were carried on the cDNA. TCRdb reanalysed the 5' RACE reads using MiXCR and keeps one entry per CDR3 protein. Of 550,000 to 700,000 distinct CDR3 sequences listed, 9% to 10% are singletons. The CDR3 consists of 14 residues. V lost 0 bases to trimming and J lost 4 bases; unmatched junction nucleotides: 1. Per the germline V gene, CDR1 is MNHEY and CDR2 is SMNVEV (reference sequence). Separately, the same data were catalogued under a study of yellow fever vaccine responses in identical twins. Per that study: Twins' T cell vaccine responses reportedly looked partly convergent, partly personalized.

This TCR was recovered from a woman under 30 in good health. J is TRBJ2-5 and V is TRBV27; TRBD1 matches 8 bases. Sequenced: PBMCs. The CDR3 region is CASSLSRGPETQYF. In DNA form, the CDR3 reads TGTGCCAGCAGTTTATCCAGGGGGCCAGAGACCCAGTACTTC.